This TCR beta chain was sequenced for a study of cytomegalovirus exposure and HLA in healthy donors. Points from the study as a whole: Many donors shared some public TCRs, even though most TCR sequences were rare.

Germline values: CDR1 MNHEY, CDR2 SVGAGI. The CDR3 has 15 amino acids. Losses at the gene ends were 6 bases for V and 2 bases for J; bases not matched to a gene: 3. Concerning this clone: What it recognizes is unknown.

This PCR relied on a set of 60 Vbeta primers and 13 Jbeta primers. Using immunoSEQ multiplex PCR, the repertoire was profiled, and TCRdb retains in-frame clones only, with some absent. The sample has approximately 140,000 clones, 75% to 85% seen once. The sequence derives from a man between 50 and 59 years old in good health and CMV-seropositive. The J gene is TRBJ2-1, the V gene TRBV6-5; 11 bases are a match to TRBD2. Material: PBMCs. Here the CDR3 reads CASRISGRAYNEQFF. CDR3 in DNA: TGTGCCAGCAGGATTAGCGGGAGGGCCTACAATGAGCAGTTCTTC.